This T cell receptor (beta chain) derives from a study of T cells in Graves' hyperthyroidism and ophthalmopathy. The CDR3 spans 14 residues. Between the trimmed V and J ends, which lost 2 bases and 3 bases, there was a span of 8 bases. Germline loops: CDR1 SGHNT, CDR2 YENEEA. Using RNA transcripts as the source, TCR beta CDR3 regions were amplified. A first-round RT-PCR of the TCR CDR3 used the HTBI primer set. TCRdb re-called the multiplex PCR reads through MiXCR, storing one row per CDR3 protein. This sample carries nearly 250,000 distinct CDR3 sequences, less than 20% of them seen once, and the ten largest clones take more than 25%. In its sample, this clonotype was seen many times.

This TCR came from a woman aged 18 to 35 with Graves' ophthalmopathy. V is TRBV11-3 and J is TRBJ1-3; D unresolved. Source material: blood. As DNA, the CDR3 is TGTGCCAGCAGCTTAAACAGATATGGAAACACCATATATTTT. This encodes CASSLNRYGNTIYF.